This T cell receptor (beta chain) was documented in a study of T-cell reconstitution after alpha-beta-depleted transplantation in children. Study-wide points: Reports say that about two months after transplant, the alpha-beta T cells came out of several hundred graft clones that had expanded. The authors attributed T-cell counts and diversity one year after transplant mostly to newly produced T cells.

This clonotype occurred a few times. What it recognizes is unknown. The library targeted TCRbeta and was prepared with unique molecular identifiers. TCRdb re-called the PCR reads through MiXCR, storing one row per CDR3 protein. The sample records around 200,000 distinct CDR3 sequences, 17% being singletons. Sequenced material: PBMCs, mostly from graft donor cells, taken 360 days after TCRalphabeta/CD19-depleted stem cell transplant. The sequence derives from a male patient aged 2 to 10 who had a stem cell transplant for acute lymphoblastic leukemia, so the T cells may come from the graft donor.

Here the CDR3 DNA reads TGTGCCAGCAGCCTCCGGGACAGGGAAATGGGTCAGCCCCAGCATTTT. It is translated as CASSLRDREMGQPQHF. The rearrangement links TRBV2 to TRBJ1-5; TRBD1 agrees at 9 bases. J lost 6 bases, V lost 6 bases, and 12 bases had no gene match. The CDR3 is 16 residues long. Germline assignment: CDR1 SNHLY and CDR2 FYNNEI.